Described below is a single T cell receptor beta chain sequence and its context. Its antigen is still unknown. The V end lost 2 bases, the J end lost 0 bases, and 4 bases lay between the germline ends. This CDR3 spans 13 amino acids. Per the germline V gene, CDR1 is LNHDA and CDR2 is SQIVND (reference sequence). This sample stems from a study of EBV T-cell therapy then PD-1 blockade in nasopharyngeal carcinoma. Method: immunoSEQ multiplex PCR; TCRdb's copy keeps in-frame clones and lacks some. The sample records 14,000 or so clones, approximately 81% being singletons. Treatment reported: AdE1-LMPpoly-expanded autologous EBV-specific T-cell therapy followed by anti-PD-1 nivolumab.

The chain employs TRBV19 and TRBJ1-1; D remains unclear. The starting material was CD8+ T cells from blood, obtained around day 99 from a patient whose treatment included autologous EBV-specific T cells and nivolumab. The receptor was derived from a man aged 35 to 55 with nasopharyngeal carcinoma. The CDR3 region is CASSIIMNTEAFF. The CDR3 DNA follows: TGTGCCAGTAGTATAATCATGAACACTGAAGCTTTCTTT.